Listed below are T cell receptor beta chains from one sample, sequenced in a study of blood T cell repertoires in COVID-19. Sequenced by immunoSEQ multiplex PCR; TCRdb stores in-frame clones only, minus some. Here the sample spans roughly 250,000 clones, roughly 86% being singletons. Material for sequencing was peripheral blood. The receptors stem from a man aged 35 to 55 who had recovered from COVID-19. Each CDR3 is given with its conserved first and last residue.

TRBV14	TRBJ2-7	CASSQPGQGFGSTYEQYF
TRBV7-6	TRBJ2-5	CASSSGEGETQYF
TRBV9	TRBJ2-2	CASTLGVFASGGPPGELFF
TRBV18	TRBJ2-2	CASSLDDRNTGELFF
TRBV5-6	TRBJ1-4	CASSDASGGNEKLFF
TRBV6-6	TRBJ2-7	CASSHGQAYEQYF
TRBV2	TRBJ1-1	CASRHGTGAAEAFF
TRBV3-1/TRBV3-2	TRBJ2-7	CASSQRHRGLAGISYEQYF
TRBV5-1	TRBJ2-5	CASSWLGRGTETQYF
TRBV27	TRBJ2-1	CASRLAGSRYNEQFF
TRBV29-1	TRBJ2-1	CSVARTSGLDNEQFF
TRBV6-5	TRBJ2-3	CASRRGVIGTQYF
TRBV6-6	TRBJ1-1	CASSYPRTGMKTEAFF
TRBV5-4	TRBJ1-2	CASSLEVAGLGYTF
TRBV2	TRBJ2-1	CASSESLGQGVEQFF